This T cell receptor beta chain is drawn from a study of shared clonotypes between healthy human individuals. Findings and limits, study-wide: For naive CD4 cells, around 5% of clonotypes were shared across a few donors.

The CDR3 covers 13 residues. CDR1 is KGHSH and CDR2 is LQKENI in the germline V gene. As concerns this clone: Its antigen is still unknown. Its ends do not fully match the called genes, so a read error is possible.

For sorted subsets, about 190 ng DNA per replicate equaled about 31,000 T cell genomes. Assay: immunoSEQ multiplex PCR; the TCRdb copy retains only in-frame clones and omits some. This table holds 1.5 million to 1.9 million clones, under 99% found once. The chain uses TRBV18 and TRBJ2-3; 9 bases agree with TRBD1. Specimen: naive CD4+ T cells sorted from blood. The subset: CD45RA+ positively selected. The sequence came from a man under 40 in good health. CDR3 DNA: TGTGCCAGCTCACCTGGGACAGGACAGGGGCTCCCTTTT. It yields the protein CASSPGTGQGLPF.